The 23 T cell receptor beta chains below come from one sample, sequenced in a study of cytomegalovirus exposure and HLA in healthy donors. The PCR made use of 60 Vbeta and 13 Jbeta primers. Method: immunoSEQ multiplex PCR; TCRdb's copy keeps in-frame clones and lacks some. In the table there are some 130,000 clones, approximately 80% of which are singletons. The sequenced sample consisted of PBMCs. These receptors originate from a female donor in good health and CMV-seropositive.

This clone was recorded only once. The V gene is TRBV28, the J gene TRBJ2-7; D remains ambiguous. CDR1 is MDHEN and CDR2 is SYDVKM in the germline V gene. This CDR3 has 13 amino acids. The ends were cut back, 4 bases at V and 0 bases at J, with 7 bases in the middle. CDR3 sequence: CASSYGNSYEQYF. CDR3 DNA sequence: TGTGCCAGCAGTTATGGCAACTCCTACGAGCAGTACTTC.

This sequence joins TRBV11-2 and TRBJ2-3; D perhaps matches TRBD1 (6 bases). The CDR3 covers 14 residues. Germline CDR1 and CDR2: SGHAT and FQNNGV. The ends were cut back, 3 bases at V and 2 bases at J, with 9 bases in the middle. CDR3 sequence: CASSLAGATDTQYF. CDR3 DNA sequence: TGTGCCAGCAGCTTGGCAGGGGCCACAGATACGCAGTATTTT.

This sequence joins TRBV6-4 and TRBJ1-1, with 8 bases that match TRBD1. Trimming cost V 4 bases and J 5 bases; bases outside gene matches: 9. This CDR3 spans 15 amino acids. Germline CDR1 reads MRHNA; CDR2 reads SNTAGT. As DNA, the CDR3 is TGTGCCAGCAGTGCGGGACAGGCCGTCCGGACTGAAGCTTTCTTT. It yields the protein CASSAGQAVRTEAFF.

The gene calls are TRBV4-1 and TRBJ2-2; the match to TRBD1 covers 8 bases. Per germline, CDR1 MGHRA and CDR2 YSYEKL. The CDR3 consists of 13 residues. Losses at the gene ends were 8 bases for V and 4 bases for J; bases not matched to a gene: 3. The CDR3 here is CASAQGATGELFF. DNA of the CDR3: TGCGCCAGCGCCCAGGGGGCCACCGGGGAGCTGTTTTTT.

The chain has TRBV28 and TRBJ2-7, with D perhaps matching TRBD2 (6 bases). The CDR3 has 10 amino acids. From germline, CDR1 is MDHEN and CDR2 SYDVKM. CDR3 in amino acids: CASGGYEQYF. The CDR3 nucleotides read TGTGCTTCCGGGGGTTACGAGCAGTACTTC.

The genes are TRBV11-2 and TRBJ2-7; 7 bases align to TRBD2. This CDR3 spans 12 amino acids. Looked up from germline, CDR1 is SGHAT and CDR2 is FQNNGV. With V trimmed by 5 bases and J by 6 bases, 4 bases remained unmatched. CDR3 in DNA: TGTGCCAGCAGCACTGGCGGGAGCGAGCAGTACTTC. Amino acid sequence: CASSTGGSEQYF.

In this sample, this clone turned up a few times. The gene calls are TRBV30 and TRBJ2-1; TRBD2 agrees at 11 bases. The J segment lost 5 bases and the V segment lost 4 bases, leaving 4 bases of the junction unmatched. This CDR3 contains 14 residues. Germline-derived CDR1 and CDR2 are GTSNPN and SVGIG (reference sequence). CDR3 region: CAWNSGRAHNEQFF. The CDR3 nucleotides are TGTGCCTGGAATAGCGGGAGGGCCCACAATGAGCAGTTCTTC. Filled out from reference TRBV30 and TRBJ2-1, the complete variable domain reads SQTIHQWPATLVQPVGSPLSLECTVEGTSNPNLYWYRQAAGRGLQLLFYSVGIGQISSEVPQNLSASRPQDRQFILSSKKLLLSDSGFYLCAWNSGRAHNEQFFGPGTRLTVL.

The V and J genes are TRBV18 and TRBJ2-5; D gene ambiguous. Trimming removed 3 bases from V and 2 bases from J, with 10 bases in between. Germline CDR1 and CDR2: KGHSH and LQKENI. This CDR3 region has 14 residues. This CDR3 is CASSPAAIQETQYF. As DNA, the CDR3 is TGTGCCAGCTCACCGGCGGCAATACAAGAGACCCAGTACTTC.

A note on this clone: Other nucleotide sequences in the sample specify the same CDR3. The chain has TRBV19 and TRBJ1-1; possibly TRBD1 for D (5 bases). From germline, CDR1 is LNHDA and CDR2 SQIVND (reference sequence). Trimming pared 6 bases from V and 1 base from J, leaving 15 bases between. The CDR3 has 15 amino acids. Here the CDR3 reads CASRLGGKGNTEAFF. The CDR3 coding sequence is TGTGCCAGTAGGTTGGGGGGAAAGGGGAACACTGAAGCTTTCTTT.

The chain is built from TRBV5-1 and TRBJ2-7; D is ambiguous. In germline, CDR1 is SGHRS, CDR2 YFSETQ. Trimming stripped 0 bases from V and 1 base from J, with 8 bases between. There are 14 residues in the CDR3. This CDR3 reads CASSLGGLSYEQYF. In nucleotides, the CDR3 is TGCGCCAGCAGCTTGGGCGGCTTATCCTACGAGCAGTACTTC.

This clone is a singleton in its sample. The chain employs TRBV29-1 and TRBJ1-2; 8 bases match TRBD1. The J segment lost 8 bases and the V segment lost 4 bases, leaving 9 bases of the junction unmatched. CDR1 and CDR2 (germline): SQVTM, ANQGSEA. The CDR3 contains 13 residues. The DNA of the CDR3 is TGCAGCGTTGTTGAGGGACAGGTCGGCGGCTACACCTTC. It codes for CSVVEGQVGGYTF.

The table lists this clone with a few counts. The V gene is TRBV5-6, the J gene TRBJ2-1, with D maybe TRBD2 (7 bases). The CDR3 spans 18 residues. Germline V gene sequence: CDR1 SGHDT, CDR2 YYEEEE. V shed 2 bases and J shed 6 bases, with 24 bases lying between them. The CDR3 here is CASSLLGMLAEGGNEQFF. The CDR3 DNA is TGTGCCAGCAGCTTACTAGGGATGCTAGCGGAGGGGGGCAATGAGCAGTTCTTC.

This chain links TRBV18 with TRBJ2-2; D is possibly TRBD1 (6 bases). Germline V gene lookup returns CDR1 KGHSH and CDR2 LQKENI. V lost 2 bases and J 0 bases, leaving 7 bases between the germline ends. The CDR3 covers 15 residues. As DNA, the CDR3 is TGTGCCAGCTCACCAGGGACACCGAACACCGGGGAGCTGTTTTTT. Amino acids: CASSPGTPNTGELFF.

The genes are TRBV5-6 and TRBJ2-7; 7 bases fit TRBD1. The germline gives CDR1 SGHDT, CDR2 YYEEEE. Unmatched junction bases numbered 9, after V lost 3 bases and J lost 3 bases. This CDR3 is built from 15 residues. As DNA, the CDR3 is TGTGCCAGCAGCTCGGCCGGGACAGCGAGCTACGAGCAGTACTTC. It translates to CASSSAGTASYEQYF.

The rearrangement uses TRBV7-3 and TRBJ2-2; 7 positions match TRBD1. This CDR3 has 16 amino acids. Unmatched junction bases numbered 10, after V lost 5 bases and J lost 4 bases. The germline gives CDR1 SGHTA, CDR2 FQGTGA. The CDR3 region is CASSDTGTVATGELFF. In nucleotides, the CDR3 is TGTGCCAGCAGCGACACCGGGACAGTGGCCACCGGGGAGCTGTTTTTT. Using reference TRBV7-3 and TRBJ2-2 for the parts outside the CDR3, the full variable domain is GAGVSQTPSNKVTEKGKYVELRCDPISGHTALYWYRQSLGQGPEFLIYFQGTGAADDSGLPNDRFFAVRPEGSVSTLKIQRTERGDSAVYLCASSDTGTVATGELFFGEGSRLTVL.

This chain joins TRBV6-1 and TRBJ1-2; 9 nucleotides match TRBD1. Germline loops: CDR1 MNHNS, CDR2 SASEGT. V lost 6 bases, J lost 8 bases, and 10 bases stayed unmatched. The CDR3 spans 14 residues. Written as DNA, the CDR3 is TGTGCCAGCAGGAGCGGGGACAGGGTTTACGGCTACACCTTC. Amino acid sequence: CASRSGDRVYGYTF.

This clone was seen a few times. The chain has TRBV25-1 and TRBJ2-3, with D tentatively TRBD2 (6 bases). CDR3 length: 15 amino acids. The V and J ends lost 2 bases and 0 bases respectively, with 9 bases between them. CDR1 is MGHDK, CDR2 SYGVNS, per germline. For the CDR3, the DNA is TGTGCCAGCAGTGAACGGCGGGGTAGCACAGATACGCAGTATTTT. Translated, it gives CASSERRGSTDTQYF.

This clone came up once. The chain has TRBV7-6 and TRBJ2-7; 10 positions agree with TRBD1. V lost 1 base, J lost 6 bases, and 0 bases stayed unmatched. Germline CDR1 reads SGHVS; CDR2 reads FNYEAQ. The CDR3 length is 13 residues. The CDR3 sequence is CASSLGTGGEQYF. In nucleotides, the CDR3 is TGTGCCAGCAGCTTAGGGACAGGGGGCGAGCAGTACTTC.

Here the CDR3 DNA reads TGCGCCAGCAGAGCGACCACAGGGAGAGAGACCCAGTACTTC. Translation gives CASRATTGRETQYF. The chain recombines TRBV5-1 with TRBJ2-5; tentative D call: TRBD1 (6 bases). V was clipped by 5 bases and J by 4 bases, with 15 bases between them. Germline V gene data show CDR1 as SGHRS and CDR2 as YFSETQ. The CDR3 contains 14 residues.

The CDR3 loop is CASSLDRQAGYEQYF. CDR3 sequence (DNA): TGCGCCAGCAGCTTGGATCGGCAGGCAGGGTACGAGCAGTACTTC. V usage is TRBV5-1 and J usage is TRBJ2-7; TRBD1 is a possible D gene (5 bases). The CDR3 is 15 residues long. CDR1 and CDR2 from the germline V gene are SGHRS and YFSETQ. The V and J ends lost 0 bases and 4 bases respectively, with 14 bases between them.

This clone was seen more than once but under ten times. V usage is TRBV25-1 and J usage is TRBJ2-7, with a weak D call TRBD2 (7 bases). Trimming took 2 bases from V and 3 from J, leaving 14 bases between them. CDR1 is MGHDK, CDR2 SYGVNS, per germline. This CDR3 has 15 amino acids. Here the CDR3 reads CASSEKQGGYYEQYF. The CDR3, as DNA: TGTGCCAGCAGTGAAAAACAGGGAGGGTACTACGAGCAGTACTTC.

CDR3: CASSSLTAGGHGTQYF. For the CDR3, the DNA is TGTGCCAGCAGCTCCCTAACGGCCGGGGGGCACGGTACGCAGTATTTT. The chain links TRBV7-9 to TRBJ2-3; tentatively, D is TRBD2 (7 bases). Germline V lookup: CDR1 SEHNR, CDR2 FQNEAQ (reference sequence). This CDR3 is built from 16 residues. V was clipped by 4 bases and J by 8 bases, with 22 bases between them.

This chain uses TRBV11-2 with TRBJ2-7; the match to TRBD1 covers 8 bases. The V gene end was trimmed by 1 base and the J gene end by 0 bases; junction bases not matched to a gene: 5. CDR1 is SGHAT and CDR2 is FQNNGV in the germline V gene. This CDR3 region has 16 residues. CDR3 bases: TGTGCCAGCAGCTTAGTGTACAGGGGGTCCTCCTACGAGCAGTACTTC. Its protein product is CASSLVYRGSSYEQYF.